This T cell receptor beta chain was sequenced during a study of blood T cell repertoires in COVID-19. The protocol was immunoSEQ multiplex PCR, while the TCRdb copy is restricted to in-frame clones and leaves out a portion. Among about 180,000 clones listed, 86% were seen once. CDR3 length equals 15 residues. The trim removed 1 base at V and 7 bases at J, leaving 9 bases unmatched. Germline V gene lookup returns CDR1 SEHNR and CDR2 FQNEAQ (reference sequence). V and J are TRBV7-9 and TRBJ1-1; 7 bases agree with TRBD1. What was sequenced was peripheral blood. This TCR was sampled from a woman aged 25 to 39 with active or convalescent COVID-19. CDR3 protein: CASSLVGVGGDEAFF. The CDR3 coding sequence is TGTGCCAGCAGCTTAGTCGGCGTAGGGGGCGATGAAGCTTTCTTT.